The 18 T cell receptor beta chains given below trace back to one sample, sequenced in a study of blood T cell repertoires in COVID-19. Data came from immunoSEQ multiplex PCR; TCRdb stores just in-frame clones and leaves some out. Among about 140,000 clones listed, approximately 90% were seen once. The sequenced sample was peripheral blood. All receptors derive from a woman aged 80 or over with acute or convalescent COVID-19.

The chain uses TRBV6-2 or TRBV6-3 and TRBJ1-1; 8 nucleotides align to TRBD1. Per the germline V gene, CDR1 is MNHEY and CDR2 is SVGEGT. J gave up 7 bases and V 5 bases, and 12 bases lay outside the gene matches. The CDR3 has 15 residues. CDR3 DNA sequence: TGTGCCAGCAGTCCGGGGACAGGCCTTTTTCTTGAAGCTTTCTTT. As protein: CASSPGTGLFLEAFF.

This chain links TRBV5-4 with TRBJ1-1; no clear D. The CDR3 runs 14 residues. Trimming shortened V by 9 bases and J by 1 base, and 16 bases separated the two germline ends. The germline gives CDR1 SGHNT, CDR2 YYREEE (reference sequence). The CDR3 spells CAISRSGSNTEAFF. The CDR3 DNA reads TGTGCCATCTCGAGGTCTGGGTCGAACACTGAAGCTTTCTTT. The full variable domain, completed using reference TRBV5-4 and TRBJ1-1, is ETGVTQSPTHLIKTRGQQVTLRCSSQSGHNTVSWYQQALGQGPQFIFQYYREEENGRGNFPPRFSGLQFPNYSSELNVNALELDDSALYLCAISRSGSNTEAFFGQGTRLTVV.

The V call is TRBV18, the J call TRBJ2-5, with D perhaps matching TRBD1 (5 bases). With 1 base removed from V and 2 bases from J, the gap between germline ends came to 11 bases. The CDR3 spans 15 residues. The V gene's germline CDR1 is KGHSH and CDR2 LQKENI. As DNA, the CDR3 is TGTGCCAGCTCACCACGGACACTTCCACAAGAGACCCAGTACTTC. Translation gives CASSPRTLPQETQYF.

V and J are TRBV5-8 and TRBJ1-5; 7 bases are a match to TRBD1. This CDR3 comprises 16 residues. Germline assignment: CDR1 SGHTS and CDR2 YDEGEE. Unmatched junction bases numbered 9, after V lost 2 bases and J lost 4 bases. This CDR3 reads CASSLGTGTENQPQHF. The CDR3 coding sequence is TGTGCCAGCAGCTTAGGAACCGGGACAGAAAATCAGCCCCAGCATTTT. The entire variable domain, with the rest obtained from reference TRBV5-8 and TRBJ1-5, is as follows: EAGVTQSPTHLIKTRGQQATLRCSPISGHTSVYWYQQALGLGLQFLLWYDEGEERNRGNFPPRFSGRQFPNYSSELNVNALELEDSALYLCASSLGTGTENQPQHFGDGTRLSIL.

CDR3: CASSLGDSLHEQYF. The CDR3 DNA reads TGCGCCAGCAGCTTGGGGGACAGTCTCCACGAGCAGTACTTC. This chain joins TRBV5-1 and TRBJ2-7; 7 nucleotides match TRBD1. The germline CDR1 and CDR2 sequences are SGHRS and YFSETQ. Unmatched junction bases numbered 5, after V lost 0 bases and J lost 5 bases. The CDR3 spans 14 residues.

This clone showed up just once. This chain connects TRBV29-1 to TRBJ2-3, with 9 bases matching TRBD1. Trimming took 6 bases from V and 2 from J; bases not matched to a gene: 9. CDR3 length: 15 amino acids. Looked up from germline, CDR1 is SQVTM and CDR2 is ANQGSEA. Here the CDR3 reads CSVVSGTGTTDTQYF. The CDR3 coding sequence is TGCAGCGTGGTTTCGGGGACAGGGACCACAGATACGCAGTATTTT.

The chain is built from TRBV5-1 and TRBJ1-2; TRBD1 aligns across 8 bases. The CDR3 runs 15 residues. Trimming removed 3 bases from V and 2 bases from J; junction bases left unmatched: 6. Looked up from germline, CDR1 is SGHRS and CDR2 is YFSETQ. CDR3 DNA: TGCGCCAGCAGCTCCCAGGGGGCGACGAACTATGGCTACACCTTC. It encodes CASSSQGATNYGYTF.

The chain combines TRBV5-8 with TRBJ2-7, with 8 bases identical to TRBD2. Per the germline V gene, CDR1 is SGHTS and CDR2 is YDEGEE. V lost 0 bases, J lost 2 bases, and 10 bases stayed unmatched. This CDR3 has 17 residues. CDR3 loop: CASSLAGGAQRTYEQYF. CDR3 nucleotide sequence: TGTGCCAGCAGCTTGGCCGGGGGGGCGCAGAGGACCTACGAGCAGTACTTC.

In nucleotides, the CDR3 is TGTGCCAGCAGCTTACTAGGACAGGCTAATGAAAAACTGTTTTTT. It translates to CASSLLGQANEKLFF. The chain joins TRBV7-8 to TRBJ1-4; 7 bases are shared with TRBD1. The length of the CDR3 is 15 residues. Germline V gives CDR1 SGHVS, CDR2 FQNEAQ. V shed 2 bases, J shed 3 bases, and the junction held 3 bases outside the gene matches.

V gene TRBV7-3 combines with J gene TRBJ2-1, with 7 bases lining up with TRBD1. V was clipped by 1 base and J by 3 bases; unmatched bases: 9. Germline CDR1 is SGHTA and CDR2 is FQGTGA. The CDR3 totals 17 residues. This CDR3 reads CASSLNPVGQVYNEQFF. CDR3 nucleotides: TGTGCCAGCAGCTTAAATCCCGTCGGACAGGTCTACAATGAGCAGTTCTTC.

This clone was counted a few times. The V gene is TRBV7-9, the J gene TRBJ1-1, with 11 bases identical to TRBD1. Germline V gene lookup returns CDR1 SEHNR and CDR2 FQNEAQ (reference sequence). The ends lost 5 bases at V and 7 bases at J; junction bases unmatched: 3. The CDR3 length is 13 residues. CDR3 sequence: CASSGQGAIEAFF. The CDR3 DNA follows: TGTGCCAGCAGCGGACAGGGGGCAATTGAAGCTTTCTTT.

CDR3 loop: CASSLGPNYNEQFF. The CDR3 nucleotides read TGTGCCAGCAGCTTAGGTCCCAACTACAATGAGCAGTTCTTC. The J gene is TRBJ2-1, the V gene TRBV11-3, with no clear D. This CDR3 spans 14 amino acids. Germline V gene lookup returns CDR1 SGHNT and CDR2 YENEEA. V shed 1 base and J shed 3 bases, with 7 bases lying between them.

The chain uses TRBV4-3 and TRBJ1-4; no clear D gene. The CDR3 length is 14 residues. Per germline, CDR1 LGHNA and CDR2 YSLEER. Trimming pared 5 bases from V and 8 bases from J, leaving 15 bases between. The CDR3 sequence is CASSTFVFSEKLFF. CDR3 DNA: TGCGCCAGCAGCACTTTCGTTTTCTCCGAAAAACTGTTTTTT.

The J gene is TRBJ1-3, the V gene TRBV7-2, with D possibly being TRBD1 (6 bases). The CDR3 covers 14 residues. The germline V and J ends were trimmed by 3 bases and 0 bases, with 6 bases remaining between them. Germline CDR1 reads SGHTA; CDR2 reads FQGNSA. CDR3 sequence reads: CASSLTGSGNTIYF. The CDR3 nucleotides read TGTGCCAGCAGCTTGACAGGCTCTGGAAACACCATATATTTT.

The chain joins TRBV28 to TRBJ1-6; possible D gene TRBD1, 6 bases. V lost 6 bases, J lost 4 bases, and 10 bases lay in between. The CDR3 extends over 14 amino acids. The germline V gene encodes CDR1 MDHEN and CDR2 SYDVKM. CDR3 loop: CASSPGQYNSPLHF. CDR3 coding DNA: TGTGCCAGCAGCCCCGGACAGTATAATTCACCCCTCCACTTT. Filled out from reference TRBV28 and TRBJ1-6, the complete variable domain reads DVKVTQSSRYLVKRTGEKVFLECVQDMDHENMFWYRQDPGLGLRLIYFSYDVKMKEKGDIPEGYSVSREKKERFSLILESASTNQTSMYLCASSPGQYNSPLHFGNGTRLTVT.

This sequence joins TRBV5-1 and TRBJ1-1, with 10 bases fitting TRBD1. The junction had 8 bases not matched to a gene; V was cut back by 0 bases and J by 6 bases. Germline values: CDR1 SGHRS, CDR2 YFSETQ. This CDR3 spans 16 amino acids. The CDR3 loop reads CASSLGQGAPTAEAFF. The CDR3 DNA reads TGCGCCAGCAGCTTGGGACAGGGGGCACCTACCGCTGAAGCTTTCTTT.

The genes are TRBV5-1 and TRBJ2-5; possibly TRBD1 for D (5 bases). V was pared by 2 bases and J by 1 base, with 9 bases between. CDR1 SGHRS and CDR2 YFSETQ come from the germline V gene. The CDR3 has 14 residues. CDR3 amino acids: CASSFTTAQETQYF. In DNA, the CDR3 is TGCGCCAGCAGCTTCACGACAGCCCAAGAGACCCAGTACTTC.

This clone showed up just a few times. The chain employs TRBV7-2 and TRBJ2-6; 7 bases align to TRBD1. V trimming: 2 bases; J trimming: 1 base; junction bases outside the gene matches: 2. The CDR3 has 16 amino acids. Germline-derived CDR1 and CDR2 are SGHTA and FQGNSA. This CDR3 is CASSLRGRSGANVLTF. The CDR3 nucleotides read TGTGCCAGCAGCTTAAGGGGGCGTTCTGGGGCCAACGTCCTGACTTTC.